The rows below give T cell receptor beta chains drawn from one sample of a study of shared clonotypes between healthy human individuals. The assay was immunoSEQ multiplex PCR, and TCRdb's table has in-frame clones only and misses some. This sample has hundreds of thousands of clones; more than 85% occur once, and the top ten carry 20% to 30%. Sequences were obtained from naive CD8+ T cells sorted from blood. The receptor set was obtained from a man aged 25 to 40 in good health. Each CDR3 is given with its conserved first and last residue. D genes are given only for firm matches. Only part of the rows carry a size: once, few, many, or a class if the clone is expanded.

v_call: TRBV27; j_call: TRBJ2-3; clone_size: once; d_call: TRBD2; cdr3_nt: TGTGCCAGCAGTTTCATACCCCCCGGGACTAGCGGGGGGATCACAGATACGCAGTATTTT; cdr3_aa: CASSFIPPGTSGGITDTQYF
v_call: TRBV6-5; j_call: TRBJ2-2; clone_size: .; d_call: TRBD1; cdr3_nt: TGTGCCAGCAGTTACTTGGACAGGGTCGGCACCGGGGAGCTGTTTTTT; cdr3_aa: CASSYLDRVGTGELFF
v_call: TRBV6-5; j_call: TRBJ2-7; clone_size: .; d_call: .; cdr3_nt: TGTGCCAGCAGTTACTCAGCAGGGCACGAGCAGTACTTC; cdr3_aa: CASSYSAGHEQYF
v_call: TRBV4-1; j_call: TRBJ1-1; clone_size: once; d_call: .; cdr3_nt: TGCGCCAGCAGCCAAGGGGGGTTTCAGGGAGGGGACACTGAAGCTTTCTTT; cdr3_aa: CASSQGGFQGGDTEAFF
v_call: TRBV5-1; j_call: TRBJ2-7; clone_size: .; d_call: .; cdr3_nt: TGCGCCAGCAGCTGGGAGCGGACTGCCTACGAGCAGTACTTC; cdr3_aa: CASSWERTAYEQYF
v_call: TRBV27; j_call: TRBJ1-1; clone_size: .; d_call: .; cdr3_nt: TGTGCCAGCAGGTGGAGACCGAACACTGAAGCTTTCTTT; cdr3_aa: CASRWRPNTEAFF
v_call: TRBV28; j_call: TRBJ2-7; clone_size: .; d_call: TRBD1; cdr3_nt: TGTGCCAGCAGTTCAATTCTGACCGGGACAGCTTACTACGAGCAGTACTTC; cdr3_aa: CASSSILTGTAYYEQYF
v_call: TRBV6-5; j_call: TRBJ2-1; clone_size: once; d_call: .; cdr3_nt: TGTGCCAGCAGTTATGGGACTGTCAATGAGCAGTTCTTC; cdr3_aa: CASSYGTVNEQFF
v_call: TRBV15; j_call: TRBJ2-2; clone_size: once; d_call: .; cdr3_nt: TGTGCCACCAGCAGAGATTGGGCAGCCGGGGAGCTGTTTTTT; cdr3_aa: CATSRDWAAGELFF
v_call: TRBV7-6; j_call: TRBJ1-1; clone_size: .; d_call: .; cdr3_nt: TGTGCCAGCAGCCCTATCGTTGGGGGTCCTGAAGCTTTCTTT; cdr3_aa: CASSPIVGGPEAFF
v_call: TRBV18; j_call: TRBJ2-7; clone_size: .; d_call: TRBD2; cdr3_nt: TGTGCCAGCTCAGCGGCCCTAGCGGGGGCCTACGAGCAGTACTTC; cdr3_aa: CASSAALAGAYEQYF
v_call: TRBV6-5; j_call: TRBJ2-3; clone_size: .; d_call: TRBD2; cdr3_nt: TGTGCCAGCAGTTCCACCCGGGACTACTACACAGATACGCAGTATTTT; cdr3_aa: CASSSTRDYYTDTQYF
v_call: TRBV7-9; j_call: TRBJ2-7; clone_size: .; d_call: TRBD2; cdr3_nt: TGTGCCAGCAGTAGTAGCGGGTCCCCCTACGAGCAGTACTTC; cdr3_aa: CASSSSGSPYEQYF
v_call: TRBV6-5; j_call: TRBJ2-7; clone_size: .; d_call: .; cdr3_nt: TGTGCCAGCAGTTACAGGGTTTTTGGGGACTACGAGCAGTACTTC; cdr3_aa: CASSYRVFGDYEQYF
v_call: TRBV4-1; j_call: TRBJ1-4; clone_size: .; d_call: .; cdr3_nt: TGCGCCAGCAGCCAAGTTGGGGGCGGGGGGGAAAAACTGTTTTTT; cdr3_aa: CASSQVGGGGEKLFF
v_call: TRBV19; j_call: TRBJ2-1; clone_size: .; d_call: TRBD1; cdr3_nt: TGTGCCAGTAGTACAAGCCGGGACAGGGGGCCTTATGAGCAGTTCTTC; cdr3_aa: CASSTSRDRGPYEQFF
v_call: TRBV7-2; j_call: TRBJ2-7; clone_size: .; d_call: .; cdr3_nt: TGTGCCAGCAGCTTACCGATGGACGACGAGCAGTACTTC; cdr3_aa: CASSLPMDDEQYF
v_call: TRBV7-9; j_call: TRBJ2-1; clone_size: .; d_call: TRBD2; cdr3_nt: TGTGCCAGCAGCAGTCTAGCGGGGATCTACAATGAGCAGTTCTTC; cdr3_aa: CASSSLAGIYNEQFF
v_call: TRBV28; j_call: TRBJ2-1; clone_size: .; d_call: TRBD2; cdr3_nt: TGTGCCAGCAGTTCCCCCCCATGGACTAGCGGAGCCGACATCCACAATGAGCAGTTCTTC; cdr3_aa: CASSSPPWTSGADIHNEQFF
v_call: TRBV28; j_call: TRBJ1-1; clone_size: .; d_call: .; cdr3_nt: TGTGCCAGCAGTTTAGGGGGGGCGGGCACTGAAGCTTTCTTT; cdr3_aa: CASSLGGAGTEAFF
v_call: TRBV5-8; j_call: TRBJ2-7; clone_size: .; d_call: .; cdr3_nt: TGTGCCAGCACCTGGTCTGGGGCCTACGAGCAGTACTTC; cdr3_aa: CASTWSGAYEQYF
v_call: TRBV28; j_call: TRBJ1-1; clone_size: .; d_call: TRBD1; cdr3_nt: TGTGCCAGCAGTTTAACTGGGACAGCCACTGAAGCTTTCTTT; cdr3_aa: CASSLTGTATEAFF
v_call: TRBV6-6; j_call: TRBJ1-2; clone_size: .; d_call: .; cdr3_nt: TGTGCCAGCAGCCCACAGGAGGCCTATGGCTACACCTTC; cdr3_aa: CASSPQEAYGYTF
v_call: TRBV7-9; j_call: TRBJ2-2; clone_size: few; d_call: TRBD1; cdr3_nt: TGTGCCAGCAGGGGGCAGGGGGCTGCCGGGGAGCTGTTTTTT; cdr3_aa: CASRGQGAAGELFF
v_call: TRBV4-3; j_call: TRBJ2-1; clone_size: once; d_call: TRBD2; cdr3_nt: TGCGCCAGCAGCCAAGAGGTAGCGGGGTTAAGGGATGAGCAGTTCTTC; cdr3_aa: CASSQEVAGLRDEQFF
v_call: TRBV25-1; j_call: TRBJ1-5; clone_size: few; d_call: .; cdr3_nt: TGTGCCACCCAGGGATTCAATCAGCCCCAGCATTTT; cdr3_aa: CATQGFNQPQHF
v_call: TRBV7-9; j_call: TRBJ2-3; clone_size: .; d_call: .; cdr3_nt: TGTGCCAGCAGCTTAGGCGACAGCCATACGCAGTATTTT; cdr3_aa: CASSLGDSHTQYF
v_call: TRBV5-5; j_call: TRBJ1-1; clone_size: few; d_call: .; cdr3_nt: TGTGCCAGCAGCTTTGGTACACCCACTGAAGCTTTCTTT; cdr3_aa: CASSFGTPTEAFF
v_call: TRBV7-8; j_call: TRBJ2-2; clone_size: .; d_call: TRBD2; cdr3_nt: TGTGCCAGCAGCCCCGCGCGGGGGGGCGATCCCGGGGAGCTGTTTTTT; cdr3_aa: CASSPARGGDPGELFF
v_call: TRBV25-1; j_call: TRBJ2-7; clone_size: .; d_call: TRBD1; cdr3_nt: TGTGCCAGCAGAGCCGGGACAGGGAATAAAGAGCAGTACTTC; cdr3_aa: CASRAGTGNKEQYF
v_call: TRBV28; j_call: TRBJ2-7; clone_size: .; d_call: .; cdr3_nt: TGTGCCACTGGTCCCTACGAGCAGTACTTC; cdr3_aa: CATGPYEQYF
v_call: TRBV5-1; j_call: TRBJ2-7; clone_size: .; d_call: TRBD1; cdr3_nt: TGCGCCAGCAGCTTGACAGGGGTGGACTACGAGCAGTACTTC; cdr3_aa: CASSLTGVDYEQYF
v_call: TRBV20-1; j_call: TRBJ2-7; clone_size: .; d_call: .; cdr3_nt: TGCAGTGCTAGGTGGCAATACGAGCAGTACTTC; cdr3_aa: CSARWQYEQYF
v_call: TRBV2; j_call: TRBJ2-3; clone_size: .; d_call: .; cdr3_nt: TGTGCCAGCAGTGAATTGAAGGGGATTTTCACAGATACGCAGTATTTT; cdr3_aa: CASSELKGIFTDTQYF
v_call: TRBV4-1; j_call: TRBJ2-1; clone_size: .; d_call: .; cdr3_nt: TGCGCCAGCAGCCAAGAACGCGGAGGTGAGCAGTTCTTC; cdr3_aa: CASSQERGGEQFF
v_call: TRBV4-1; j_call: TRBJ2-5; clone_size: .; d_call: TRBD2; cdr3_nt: TGCGCCAGCAGCCAAGTGGGGGGGAGGGAGACCCAGTACTTC; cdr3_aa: CASSQVGGRETQYF
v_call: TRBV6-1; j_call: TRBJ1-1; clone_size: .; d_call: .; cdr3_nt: TGTGCCAGCAGTGGACAGACAGGTTTTAGCCCTGAAGCTTTCTTT; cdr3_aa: CASSGQTGFSPEAFF
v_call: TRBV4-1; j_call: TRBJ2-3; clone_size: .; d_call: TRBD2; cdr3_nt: TGCGCCAGCAGCCAAGTTAGGACTAGCGGGAGGGAAGATACGCAGTATTTT; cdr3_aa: CASSQVRTSGREDTQYF
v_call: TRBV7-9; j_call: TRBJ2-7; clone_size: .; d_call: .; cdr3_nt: TGTGCCAGCAGCTTAACGTCAGGACAGACCATCTACGAGCAGTACTTC; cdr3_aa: CASSLTSGQTIYEQYF
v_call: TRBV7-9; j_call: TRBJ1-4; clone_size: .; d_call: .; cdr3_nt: TGTGCCAGCAGGGGGGGCGCCCGGTTGGCTAATGAAAAACTGTTTTTT; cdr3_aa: CASRGGARLANEKLFF
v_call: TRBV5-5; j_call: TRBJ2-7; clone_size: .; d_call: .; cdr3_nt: TGTGCCAGCAGCTTGAGTCCTGCGCCTCACCACGAGCAGTACTTC; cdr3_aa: CASSLSPAPHHEQYF
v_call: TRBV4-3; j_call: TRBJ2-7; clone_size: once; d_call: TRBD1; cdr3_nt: TGCGCCAGCAGCCTCGGGACAGGGGGATGGGACGAGCAGTACTTC; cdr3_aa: CASSLGTGGWDEQYF
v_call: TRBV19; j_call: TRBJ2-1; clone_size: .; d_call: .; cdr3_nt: TGTGCCAGTACGAGCGGAAGCTCCTACAATGAGCAGTTCTTC; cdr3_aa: CASTSGSSYNEQFF
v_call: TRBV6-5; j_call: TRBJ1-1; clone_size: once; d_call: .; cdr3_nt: TGTGCCAGCAGTTTGGGGACTGAAGCTTTCTTT; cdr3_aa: CASSLGTEAFF
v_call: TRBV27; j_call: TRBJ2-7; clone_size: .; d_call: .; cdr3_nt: TGTGCCAGTAGAAACAGGGGCCCGGGAGCTGGCTACGAGCAGTACTTC; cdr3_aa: CASRNRGPGAGYEQYF
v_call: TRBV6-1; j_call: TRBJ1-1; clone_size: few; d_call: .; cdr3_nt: TGTGCCAGCAGTGTTAGGCCTGAAGCTTTCTTT; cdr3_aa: CASSVRPEAFF